This is a list of T cell receptor beta chains from one sample in a study of Graves' ophthalmopathy and Graves' hyperthyroidism. From the multiplex PCR reads, TCRdb called clonotypes with MiXCR, one entry per CDR3 protein. The sample contains 400,000 or so distinct CDR3 sequences, 15% of which appear only once. The material sequenced was peripheral blood. The receptor set was obtained from a woman between 18 and 29 years old with stable Graves' hyperthyroidism. The CDR3 runs from the conserved cysteine through the conserved F or W. The D gene is left open where the match is weak. Size tells how often a clone was seen (once, few, many) or the class of an expanded clone, and some rows leave it out.

D gene: .
V gene: TRBV3-1
clone size: few
J gene: TRBJ2-7
CDR3 protein: CASSQDILYREQYF
CDR3 DNA: TGTGCCAGCAGCCAAGATATCTTATACCGGGAGCAGTACTTC

D gene: .
V gene: TRBV20-1
clone size: many
J gene: TRBJ1-1
CDR3 protein: CSAGSTSMNTEAFF
CDR3 DNA: TGCAGTGCGGGTTCGACATCCATGAACACTGAAGCTTTCTTT

D gene: TRBD1
V gene: TRBV6-1
clone size: .
J gene: TRBJ2-6
CDR3 protein: CASSPTGDSGANVLTF
CDR3 DNA: TGTGCCAGCAGCCCCACAGGGGACTCTGGGGCCAACGTCCTGACTTTC

D gene: .
V gene: TRBV5-1
clone size: few
J gene: TRBJ2-7
CDR3 protein: CASSPVGSAAYEQYF
CDR3 DNA: TGCGCCAGCAGCCCGGTCGGCAGCGCGGCCTACGAGCAGTACTTC

D gene: .
V gene: TRBV11-2
clone size: many
J gene: TRBJ1-2
CDR3 protein: CASSLYGPGRGYTF
CDR3 DNA: TGTGCCAGCAGCTTATACGGTCCGGGAAGGGGCTACACCTTC

D gene: .
V gene: TRBV12-3/TRBV12-4
clone size: many
J gene: TRBJ1-5
CDR3 protein: CASSLSASNQPQHF
CDR3 DNA: TGTGCCAGCAGTTTATCAGCCTCAAATCAGCCCCAGCATTTT

D gene: TRBD2
V gene: TRBV20-1
clone size: many
J gene: TRBJ2-5
CDR3 protein: CSARGQLAGVRETQYF
CDR3 DNA: TGCAGTGCTAGAGGACAGCTAGCGGGGGTTAGAGAGACCCAGTACTTC

D gene: .
V gene: TRBV28
clone size: many
J gene: TRBJ2-7
CDR3 protein: CASSVSGGSYEQYF
CDR3 DNA: TGTGCCAGCAGTGTGTCCGGGGGATCCTACGAGCAGTACTTC

D gene: TRBD1
V gene: TRBV19
clone size: many
J gene: TRBJ1-1
CDR3 protein: CASSIGWRDRGMWTEAFF
CDR3 DNA: TGTGCCAGTAGTATAGGATGGCGGGACAGGGGAATGTGGACTGAAGCTTTCTTT

D gene: TRBD2
V gene: TRBV20-1
clone size: many
J gene: TRBJ2-5
CDR3 protein: CSARELSGGARETQYF
CDR3 DNA: TGCAGTGCTAGAGAATTGAGCGGGGGGGCCAGAGAGACCCAGTACTTC

D gene: TRBD1
V gene: TRBV19
clone size: .
J gene: TRBJ2-2
CDR3 protein: CASRRDRTGELCF
CDR3 DNA: TGTGCCAGTAGAAGGGACAGGACCGGGGAGCTGTGTTTT

D gene: .
V gene: TRBV18
clone size: .
J gene: TRBJ2-7
CDR3 protein: CASSASPRGAGTYEQYF
CDR3 DNA: TGTGCCAGCTCAGCAAGCCCCCGGGGGGCTGGGACCTACGAGCAGTACTTC

D gene: .
V gene: TRBV6-1
clone size: many
J gene: TRBJ1-1
CDR3 protein: CASSRRSDTEAFF
CDR3 DNA: TGTGCCAGCAGTAGGCGTTCGGACACTGAAGCTTTCTTT

D gene: .
V gene: TRBV6-2/TRBV6-3
clone size: many
J gene: TRBJ1-6
CDR3 protein: CASSYLETGDSPLHF
CDR3 DNA: TGTGCCAGCAGTTACTTGGAGACAGGTGATTCACCCCTCCACTTT

D gene: TRBD1
V gene: TRBV11-2
clone size: many
J gene: TRBJ2-7
CDR3 protein: CASSVGQAPYEQYF
CDR3 DNA: TGTGCCAGCAGCGTCGGACAGGCCCCCTACGAGCAGTACTTC

D gene: .
V gene: TRBV28
clone size: many
J gene: TRBJ1-2
CDR3 protein: CASAPTRGAYGYTF
CDR3 DNA: TGTGCCAGCGCCCCGACCCGCGGGGCGTATGGCTACACCTTC

D gene: .
V gene: TRBV6-1
clone size: .
J gene: TRBJ2-5
CDR3 protein: CASSLGYGTYGETQYF
CDR3 DNA: TGTGCCAGCAGCTTGGGGTATGGGACCTATGGAGAGACCCAGTACTTC

D gene: .
V gene: TRBV9
clone size: few
J gene: TRBJ1-2
CDR3 protein: CASSVVETGFSGYTF
CDR3 DNA: TGTGCCAGCAGCGTAGTTGAGACGGGCTTTTCCGGCTACACCTTC

D gene: .
V gene: TRBV6-2/TRBV6-3
clone size: many
J gene: TRBJ1-6
CDR3 protein: CASSWTARNSSPLHF
CDR3 DNA: TGTGCCAGCAGTTGGACGGCTCGGAATTCTTCACCCCTCCACTTT

D gene: .
V gene: TRBV5-1
clone size: many
J gene: TRBJ2-5
CDR3 protein: CASSLEVGPQETQYF
CDR3 DNA: TGCGCCAGCAGCTTGGAAGTGGGGCCCCAAGAGACCCAGTACTTC

D gene: .
V gene: TRBV19
clone size: many
J gene: TRBJ1-2
CDR3 protein: CASSIFGRVYDGYTF
CDR3 DNA: TGTGCCAGTAGTATTTTCGGCAGGGTCTATGATGGCTACACCTTC

D gene: TRBD1
V gene: TRBV11-2
clone size: many
J gene: TRBJ2-7
CDR3 protein: CASSLDSGTGRYEQYF
CDR3 DNA: TGTGCCAGCAGCTTAGATTCGGGGACAGGAAGGTACGAGCAGTACTTC

D gene: .
V gene: TRBV11-2
clone size: .
J gene: TRBJ1-6
CDR3 protein: CASSPRSGGGNSPLHF
CDR3 DNA: TGTGCCAGCAGCCCCCGGTCCGGGGGTGGCAATTCACCCCTCCACTTT

D gene: .
V gene: TRBV29-1
clone size: many
J gene: TRBJ1-1
CDR3 protein: CSVGQQGGITEAFF
CDR3 DNA: TGCAGCGTTGGTCAACAGGGAGGTATCACTGAAGCTTTCTTT

D gene: TRBD2
V gene: TRBV6-2/TRBV6-3
clone size: many
J gene: TRBJ2-5
CDR3 protein: CASRHRLAEQETQYF
CDR3 DNA: TGTGCCAGCAGACACCGACTAGCGGAGCAAGAGACCCAGTACTTC

D gene: TRBD1
V gene: TRBV27
clone size: many
J gene: TRBJ1-1
CDR3 protein: CASKGGVDTEAFF
CDR3 DNA: TGTGCCAGCAAAGGGGGCGTTGACACTGAAGCTTTCTTT

D gene: TRBD1
V gene: TRBV6-5
clone size: many
J gene: TRBJ1-6
CDR3 protein: CASSYRGRGSYNSPLHF
CDR3 DNA: TGTGCCAGCAGTTACCGGGGCAGGGGGTCCTATAATTCACCCCTCCACTTT

D gene: TRBD1
V gene: TRBV15
clone size: many
J gene: TRBJ2-7
CDR3 protein: CATSRGRDRGREQYF
CDR3 DNA: TGTGCCACCAGCAGAGGCAGGGACAGGGGAAGAGAGCAGTACTTC

D gene: .
V gene: TRBV6-1
clone size: .
J gene: TRBJ1-1
CDR3 protein: CASTQGLGVMNTEAFF
CDR3 DNA: TGTGCCAGCACCCAAGGACTGGGGGTCATGAACACTGAAGCTTTCTTT

D gene: TRBD2
V gene: TRBV20-1
clone size: many
J gene: TRBJ2-5
CDR3 protein: CSAPLAGDLQETQYF
CDR3 DNA: TGCAGTGCTCCGCTAGCGGGGGACCTTCAAGAGACCCAGTACTTC

D gene: .
V gene: TRBV12-5
clone size: many
J gene: TRBJ1-1
CDR3 protein: CVESSSTEAFF
CDR3 DNA: TGTGTTGAGTCTAGTTCCACTGAAGCTTTCTTT

D gene: .
V gene: TRBV4-2
clone size: many
J gene: TRBJ1-5
CDR3 protein: CASSWPSHQPQHF
CDR3 DNA: TGTGCCAGCAGTTGGCCATCTCATCAGCCCCAGCATTTT

D gene: .
V gene: TRBV19
clone size: many
J gene: TRBJ2-7
CDR3 protein: CASRRTEAYEQYF
CDR3 DNA: TGTGCCAGTAGAAGGACGGAGGCCTACGAGCAGTACTTC

D gene: .
V gene: TRBV11-2
clone size: many
J gene: TRBJ2-5
CDR3 protein: CASSQGGQSMETQYF
CDR3 DNA: TGTGCCAGCAGCCAGGGAGGACAGTCCATGGAGACCCAGTACTTC

D gene: TRBD1
V gene: TRBV2
clone size: many
J gene: TRBJ2-4
CDR3 protein: CASRTGQGRSGKNIQYF
CDR3 DNA: TGTGCCAGCAGGACAGGACAGGGAAGGTCAGGCAAAAACATTCAGTACTTC

D gene: .
V gene: TRBV12-3/TRBV12-4
clone size: many
J gene: TRBJ2-2
CDR3 protein: CASSSQPGGRTGELFF
CDR3 DNA: TGTGCCAGCAGTTCCCAACCCGGGGGGCGAACCGGGGAGCTGTTTTTT

D gene: TRBD1
V gene: TRBV24-1
clone size: many
J gene: TRBJ1-2
CDR3 protein: CATSDAGTGRNYGYTF
CDR3 DNA: TGTGCCACCAGTGACGCCGGGACAGGCCGGAACTATGGCTACACCTTC

D gene: TRBD1
V gene: TRBV6-1
clone size: many
J gene: TRBJ1-1
CDR3 protein: CASRIDRVNTEAFF
CDR3 DNA: TGTGCCAGCAGGATCGACAGGGTGAACACTGAAGCTTTCTTT

D gene: TRBD1
V gene: TRBV27
clone size: many
J gene: TRBJ1-1
CDR3 protein: CASSQGTGTEAFF
CDR3 DNA: TGTGCCAGCAGCCAAGGGACAGGAACTGAAGCTTTCTTT

D gene: .
V gene: TRBV12-3/TRBV12-4
clone size: many
J gene: TRBJ1-1
CDR3 protein: CASSPRQMNTEAFF
CDR3 DNA: TGTGCCAGCAGTCCCCGACAGATGAACACTGAAGCTTTCTTT

D gene: .
V gene: TRBV3-1
clone size: .
J gene: TRBJ1-1
CDR3 protein: CASSQERAGKTFF
CDR3 DNA: TGTGCCAGCAGCCAAGAGCGGGCAGGGAAGACTTTCTTT

D gene: .
V gene: TRBV20-1
clone size: many
J gene: TRBJ1-6
CDR3 protein: CSATLKSGSPLHF
CDR3 DNA: TGCAGTGCTACCCTCAAGAGCGGATCACCCCTCCACTTT

D gene: .
V gene: TRBV4-2
clone size: many
J gene: TRBJ2-5
CDR3 protein: CASSRGDGGQETQYF
CDR3 DNA: TGTGCCAGCAGCCGAGGGGACGGGGGACAAGAGACCCAGTACTTC

D gene: .
V gene: TRBV11-2
clone size: few
J gene: TRBJ2-7
CDR3 protein: CASSLEVRDEQYF
CDR3 DNA: TGTGCCAGCAGCTTAGAGGTCAGGGACGAGCAGTACTTC

D gene: .
V gene: TRBV20-1
clone size: many
J gene: TRBJ1-1
CDR3 protein: CSASLTAGAFF
CDR3 DNA: TGCAGTGCTAGTTTGACAGCGGGAGCTTTCTTT

D gene: .
V gene: TRBV25-1
clone size: many
J gene: TRBJ1-1
CDR3 protein: CASSESGPRAFF
CDR3 DNA: TGTGCCAGCAGTGAATCGGGGCCCCGAGCTTTCTTT

D gene: TRBD1
V gene: TRBV9
clone size: many
J gene: TRBJ1-2
CDR3 protein: CASSASTGIYGYTF
CDR3 DNA: TGTGCCAGCAGCGCATCGACAGGGATCTATGGCTACACCTTC

D gene: TRBD1
V gene: TRBV12-3/TRBV12-4
clone size: many
J gene: TRBJ1-5
CDR3 protein: CASSRDRGPFFQPQHF
CDR3 DNA: TGTGCCAGCAGTAGGGACAGGGGTCCCTTCTTTCAGCCCCAGCATTTT

D gene: .
V gene: TRBV5-4
clone size: .
J gene: TRBJ1-1
CDR3 protein: CASSWGSTEAFF
CDR3 DNA: TGTGCCAGCAGCTGGGGATCGACTGAAGCTTTCTTT